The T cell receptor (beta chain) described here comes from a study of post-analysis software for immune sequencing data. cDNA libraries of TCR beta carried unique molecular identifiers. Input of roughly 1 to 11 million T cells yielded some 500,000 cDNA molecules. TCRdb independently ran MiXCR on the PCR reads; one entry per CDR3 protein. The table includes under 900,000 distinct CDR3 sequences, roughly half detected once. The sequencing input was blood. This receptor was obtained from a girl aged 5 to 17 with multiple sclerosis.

CDR3 nucleotide sequence: TGCAGTGCCGCCACAGGGGGCCTCTCCTACGAGCAGTACTTC. Protein product: CSAATGGLSYEQYF. This sequence joins TRBV20-1 and TRBJ2-7, with 9 bases matching TRBD1. The ends lost 6 bases at V and 0 bases at J; junction bases unmatched: 6. The CDR3 is 14 residues long. Germline values: CDR1 DFQATT, CDR2 SNEGSKA (reference sequence).